This T cell receptor beta chain emerged from a study of CD8 T cells in ankylosing spondylitis. Study-level findings and limits: Within peripheral blood, clones linked to disease were CD8+ and relatively rare.

Libraries of TCR beta came from quantitative 5'-RACE with molecular barcodes. TCRdb analysed the 5' RACE reads with MiXCR anew, one entry per CDR3 protein. The data show more than 25,000 distinct CDR3 sequences, less than 6.5% seen once. This clonotype was observed a few times. Its target is unknown. V dropped 3 bases and J dropped 7 bases, with 9 bases sitting between them. The CDR3 consists of 12 residues. Germline V gene lookup returns CDR1 SGDLS and CDR2 YYNGEE. Material: blood, either unsorted or a sorted T cell fraction (not recorded which). The rearrangement uses TRBV9 and TRBJ2-3; D ambiguous. The origin of this receptor is a female donor with ankylosing spondylitis or in good health (not recorded which). CDR3: CASSAQSNTQYF. As DNA, the CDR3 is TGTGCCAGCAGCGCCCAGTCGAATACGCAGTATTTT.